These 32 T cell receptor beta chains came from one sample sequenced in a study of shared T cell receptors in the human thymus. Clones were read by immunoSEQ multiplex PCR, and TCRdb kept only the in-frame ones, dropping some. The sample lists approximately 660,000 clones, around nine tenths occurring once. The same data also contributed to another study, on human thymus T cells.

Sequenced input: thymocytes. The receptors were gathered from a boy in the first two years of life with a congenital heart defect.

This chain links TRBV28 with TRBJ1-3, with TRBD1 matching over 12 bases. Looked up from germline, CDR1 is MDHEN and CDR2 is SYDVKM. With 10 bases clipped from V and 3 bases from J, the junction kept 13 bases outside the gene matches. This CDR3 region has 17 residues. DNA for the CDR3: TGTGCCACCAGCCCTGGACGGGACAGGGGGCTTGGAAACACCATATATTTT. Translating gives CATSPGRDRGLGNTIYF.

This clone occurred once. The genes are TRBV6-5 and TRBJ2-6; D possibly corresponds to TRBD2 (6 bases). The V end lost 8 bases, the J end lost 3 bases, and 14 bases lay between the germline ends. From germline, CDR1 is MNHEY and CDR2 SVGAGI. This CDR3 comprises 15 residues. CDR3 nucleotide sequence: TGTGCCAGCGGGGGGTTAGTAGGTGGGGCCAACGTCCTGACTTTC. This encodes CASGGLVGGANVLTF.

The CDR3 coding sequence is TGTGCCAGCAGTACGTGGACTACCTTAGCCAATGAGCAGTTCTTC. Translation: CASSTWTTLANEQFF. The chain links TRBV28 to TRBJ2-1; D is perhaps TRBD2 (6 bases). The CDR3 contains 15 residues. Per germline, CDR1 MDHEN and CDR2 SYDVKM. V was cut by 5 bases and J by 6 bases, with 17 bases left in between.

Here the CDR3 reads CASSQGTGPYSNQPQHF. The CDR3 DNA is TGTGCCAGCAGCCAGGGGACAGGGCCTTATAGCAATCAGCCCCAGCATTTT. The chain carries TRBV14 and TRBJ1-5; 9 nucleotides line up with TRBD1. This CDR3 spans 17 amino acids. CDR1 is SGHDN, CDR2 FVKESK, per germline. Trimming cost V 3 bases and J 0 bases; bases outside gene matches: 6.

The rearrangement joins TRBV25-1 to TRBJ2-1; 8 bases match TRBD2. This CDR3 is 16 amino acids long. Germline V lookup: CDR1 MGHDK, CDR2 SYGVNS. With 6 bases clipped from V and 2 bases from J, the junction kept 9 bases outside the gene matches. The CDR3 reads CASSRTGTRTYNEQFF. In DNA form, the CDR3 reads TGTGCCAGCAGCCGCACCGGGACTAGGACCTACAATGAGCAGTTCTTC. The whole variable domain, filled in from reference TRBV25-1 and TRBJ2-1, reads EADIYQTPRYLVIGTGKKITLECSQTMGHDKMYWYQQDPGMELHLIHYSYGVNSTEKGDLSSESTVSRIRTEHFPLTLESARPSHTSQYLCASSRTGTRTYNEQFFGPGTRLTVL.

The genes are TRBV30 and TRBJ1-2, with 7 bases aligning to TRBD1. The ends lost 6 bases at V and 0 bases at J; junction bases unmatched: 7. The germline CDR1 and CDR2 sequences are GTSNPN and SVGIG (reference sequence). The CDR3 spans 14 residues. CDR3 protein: CACKHRGTNYGYTF. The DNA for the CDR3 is TGTGCCTGTAAACACAGGGGAACTAACTATGGCTACACCTTC.

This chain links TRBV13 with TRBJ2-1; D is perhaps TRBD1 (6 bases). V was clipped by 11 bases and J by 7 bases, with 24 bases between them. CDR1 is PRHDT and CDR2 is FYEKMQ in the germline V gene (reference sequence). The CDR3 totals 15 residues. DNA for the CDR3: TGTGCCGATGCCCCGATACAGGGACCTAATAATGAGCAGTTCTTC. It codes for CADAPIQGPNNEQFF.

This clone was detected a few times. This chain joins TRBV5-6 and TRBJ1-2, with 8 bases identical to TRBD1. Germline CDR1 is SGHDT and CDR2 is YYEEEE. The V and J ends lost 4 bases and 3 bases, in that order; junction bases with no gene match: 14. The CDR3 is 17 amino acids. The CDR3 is CASSRTDRASHYYGYTF. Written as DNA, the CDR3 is TGTGCCAGCAGCCGAACGGACAGGGCAAGCCATTACTATGGCTACACCTTC.

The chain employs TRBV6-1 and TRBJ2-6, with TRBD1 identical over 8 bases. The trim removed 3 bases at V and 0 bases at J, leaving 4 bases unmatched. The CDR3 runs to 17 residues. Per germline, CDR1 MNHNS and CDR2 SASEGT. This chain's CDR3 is CASSDGTGSSGANVLTF. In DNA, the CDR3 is TGTGCCAGCAGTGATGGGACAGGTTCCTCTGGGGCCAACGTCCTGACTTTC.

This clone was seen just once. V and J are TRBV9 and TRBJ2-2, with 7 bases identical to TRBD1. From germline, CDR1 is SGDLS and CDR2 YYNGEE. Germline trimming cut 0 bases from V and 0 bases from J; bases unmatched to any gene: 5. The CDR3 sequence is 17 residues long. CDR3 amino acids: CASSVGPQGANTGELFF. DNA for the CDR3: TGTGCCAGCAGCGTAGGCCCCCAGGGGGCGAACACCGGGGAGCTGTTTTTT.

The CDR3 sequence: CASSSLNRGSGNTIYF. DNA of the CDR3: TGTGCCAGCAGCTCCTTAAACAGGGGCTCTGGAAACACCATATATTTT. The V call is TRBV5-4, the J call TRBJ1-3; 7 bases map to TRBD1. The CDR3 contains 16 residues. After removal of 3 bases from V and 0 bases from J, the junction contained 6 bases not matched to a gene. Germline V gene lookup returns CDR1 SGHNT and CDR2 YYREEE (reference sequence).

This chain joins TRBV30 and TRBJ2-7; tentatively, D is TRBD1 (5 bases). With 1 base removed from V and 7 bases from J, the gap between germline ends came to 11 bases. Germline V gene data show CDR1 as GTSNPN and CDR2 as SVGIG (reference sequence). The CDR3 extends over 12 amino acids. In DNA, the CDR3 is TGTGCCTGGAGTGGCCAGGGTGAAGAGCAGTACTTC. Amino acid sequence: CAWSGQGEEQYF.

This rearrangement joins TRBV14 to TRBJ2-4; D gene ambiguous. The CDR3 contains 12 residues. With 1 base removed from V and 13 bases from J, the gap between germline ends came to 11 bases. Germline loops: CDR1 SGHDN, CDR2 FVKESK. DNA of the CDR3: TGTGCCAGCAGCCAAGTTTCATCCCAACAGTACTTC. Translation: CASSQVSSQQYF.

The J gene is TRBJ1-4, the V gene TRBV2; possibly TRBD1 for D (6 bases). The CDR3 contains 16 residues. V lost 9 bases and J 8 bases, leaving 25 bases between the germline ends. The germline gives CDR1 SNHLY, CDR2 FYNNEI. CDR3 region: CASKSRSPGDEEKLFF. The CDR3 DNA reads TGTGCCAGTAAATCCCGCTCCCCAGGGGACGAGGAAAAACTGTTTTTT. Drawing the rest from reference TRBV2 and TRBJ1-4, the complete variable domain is EPEVTQTPSHQVTQMGQEVILRCVPISNHLYFYWYRQILGQKVEFLVSFYNNEISEKSEIFDDQFSVERPDGSNFTLKIRSTKLEDSAMYFCASKSRSPGDEEKLFFGSGTQLSVL.

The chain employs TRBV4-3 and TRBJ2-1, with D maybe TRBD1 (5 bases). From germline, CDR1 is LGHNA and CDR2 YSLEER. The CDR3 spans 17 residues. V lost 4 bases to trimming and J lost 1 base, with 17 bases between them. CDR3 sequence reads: CASSPARVRGSYNEQFF. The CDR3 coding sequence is TGCGCCAGCAGCCCTGCGCGCGTTAGGGGTTCCTACAATGAGCAGTTCTTC.

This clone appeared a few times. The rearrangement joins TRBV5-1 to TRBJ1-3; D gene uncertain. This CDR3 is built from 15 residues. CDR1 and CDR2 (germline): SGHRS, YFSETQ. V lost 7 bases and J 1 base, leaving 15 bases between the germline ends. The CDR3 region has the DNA TGCGCCAGCCGGGTCCGGGAGGGATCTGGAAACACCATATATTTT. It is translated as CASRVREGSGNTIYF.

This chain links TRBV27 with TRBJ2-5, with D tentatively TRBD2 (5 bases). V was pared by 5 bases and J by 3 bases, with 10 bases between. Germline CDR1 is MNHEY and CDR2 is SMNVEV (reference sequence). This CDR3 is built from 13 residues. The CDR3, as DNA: TGTGCCAGCAGTGTATACGGGAAAGAGACCCAGTACTTC. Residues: CASSVYGKETQYF.

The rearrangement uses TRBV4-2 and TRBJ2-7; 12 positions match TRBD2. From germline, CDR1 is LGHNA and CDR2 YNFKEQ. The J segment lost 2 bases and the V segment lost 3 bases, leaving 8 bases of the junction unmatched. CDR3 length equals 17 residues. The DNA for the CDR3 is TGTGCCAGCAGCCACTCGAACCTAGCGGGAGGGGCCTACGAGCAGTACTTC. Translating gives CASSHSNLAGGAYEQYF.

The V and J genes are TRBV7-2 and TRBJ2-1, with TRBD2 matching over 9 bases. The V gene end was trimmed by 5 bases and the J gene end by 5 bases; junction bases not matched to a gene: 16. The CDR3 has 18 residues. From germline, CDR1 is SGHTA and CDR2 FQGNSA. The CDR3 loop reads CASSPRSRRLAAHNEQFF. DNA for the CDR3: TGTGCCAGCAGCCCCCGTTCGAGGAGACTAGCGGCCCACAATGAGCAGTTCTTC.

CDR3 DNA: TGTGCCAGCAGCAGACCCGGGACTAGCGGGAGGGAACGTGAGCAGTTCTTC. This gives the protein CASSRPGTSGREREQFF. The V and J genes are TRBV28 and TRBJ2-1; 16 nucleotides agree with TRBD2. The germline gives CDR1 MDHEN, CDR2 SYDVKM. The junction had 11 bases not matched to a gene; V was cut back by 6 bases and J by 9 bases. The CDR3 has 17 amino acids. The entire variable domain, with the rest obtained from reference TRBV28 and TRBJ2-1, is as follows: DVKVTQSSRYLVKRTGEKVFLECVQDMDHENMFWYRQDPGLGLRLIYFSYDVKMKEKGDIPEGYSVSREKKERFSLILESASTNQTSMYLCASSRPGTSGREREQFFGPGTRLTVL.

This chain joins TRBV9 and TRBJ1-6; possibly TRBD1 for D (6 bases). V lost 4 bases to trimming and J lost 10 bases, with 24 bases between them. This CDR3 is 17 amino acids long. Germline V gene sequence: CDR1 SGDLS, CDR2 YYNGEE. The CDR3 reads CASSLHMRAGVGSPLHF. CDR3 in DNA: TGTGCCAGCAGCCTTCATATGAGGGCAGGGGTCGGGTCACCCCTCCACTTT.

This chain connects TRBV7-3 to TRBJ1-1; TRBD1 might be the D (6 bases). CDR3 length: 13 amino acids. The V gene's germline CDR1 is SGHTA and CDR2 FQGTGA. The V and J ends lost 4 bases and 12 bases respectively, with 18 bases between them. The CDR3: CASSSLPGVRTFF. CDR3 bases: TGTGCCAGCAGCTCTCTGCCAGGGGTTAGAACTTTCTTT. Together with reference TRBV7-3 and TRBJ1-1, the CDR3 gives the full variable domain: GAGVSQTPSNKVTEKGKYVELRCDPISGHTALYWYRQSLGQGPEFLIYFQGTGAADDSGLPNDRFFAVRPEGSVSTLKIQRTERGDSAVYLCASSSLPGVRTFFGQGTRLTVV.

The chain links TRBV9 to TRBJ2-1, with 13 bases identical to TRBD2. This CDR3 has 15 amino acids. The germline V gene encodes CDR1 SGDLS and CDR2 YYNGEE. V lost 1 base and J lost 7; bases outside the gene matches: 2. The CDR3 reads CASSVRLAGGNEQFF. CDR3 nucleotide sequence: TGTGCCAGCAGCGTAAGACTAGCGGGAGGAAATGAGCAGTTCTTC. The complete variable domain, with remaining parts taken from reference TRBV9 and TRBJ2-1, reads DSGVTQTPKHLITATGQRVTLRCSPRSGDLSVYWYQQSLDQGLQFLIQYYNGEERAKGNILERFSAQQFPDLHSELNLSSLELGDSALYFCASSVRLAGGNEQFFGPGTRLTVL.

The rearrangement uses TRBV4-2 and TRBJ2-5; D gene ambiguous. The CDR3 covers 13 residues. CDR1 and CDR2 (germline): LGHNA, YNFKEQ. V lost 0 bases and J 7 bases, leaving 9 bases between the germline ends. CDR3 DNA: TGTGCCAGCAGCCAAGAGGCCGCAGGGACCCAGTACTTC. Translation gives CASSQEAAGTQYF.

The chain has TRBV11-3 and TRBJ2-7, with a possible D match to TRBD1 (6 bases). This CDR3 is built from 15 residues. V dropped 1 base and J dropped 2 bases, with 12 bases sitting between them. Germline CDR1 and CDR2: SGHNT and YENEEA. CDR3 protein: CASSLGRDTAYEQYF. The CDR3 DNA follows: TGTGCCAGCAGCTTAGGCCGGGACACAGCCTACGAGCAGTACTTC.

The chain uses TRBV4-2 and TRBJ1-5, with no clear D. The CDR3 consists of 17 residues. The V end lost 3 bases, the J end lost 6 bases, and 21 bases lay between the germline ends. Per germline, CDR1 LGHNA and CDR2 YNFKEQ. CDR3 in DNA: TGTGCCAGCAGCCATTACTTAGGGAGCCAGACAAGTCAGCCCCAGCATTTT. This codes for CASSHYLGSQTSQPQHF.

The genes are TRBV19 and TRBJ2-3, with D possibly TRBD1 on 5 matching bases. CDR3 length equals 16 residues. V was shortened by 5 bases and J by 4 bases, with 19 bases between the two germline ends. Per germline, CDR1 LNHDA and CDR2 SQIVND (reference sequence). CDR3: CASSDPGQGNPDTQYF. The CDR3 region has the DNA TGTGCCAGTAGTGACCCCGGGCAGGGCAACCCAGATACGCAGTATTTT.

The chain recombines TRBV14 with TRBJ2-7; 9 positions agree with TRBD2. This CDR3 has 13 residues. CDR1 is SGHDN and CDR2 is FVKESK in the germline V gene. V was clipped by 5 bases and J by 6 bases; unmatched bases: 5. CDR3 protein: CASSTSGPSEQYF. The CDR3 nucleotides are TGTGCCAGCAGCACTAGCGGGCCTAGCGAGCAGTACTTC.

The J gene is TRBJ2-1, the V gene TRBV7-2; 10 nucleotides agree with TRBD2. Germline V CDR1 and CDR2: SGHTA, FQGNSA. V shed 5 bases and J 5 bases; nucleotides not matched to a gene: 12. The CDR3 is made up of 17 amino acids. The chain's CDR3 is CASSPRCPSGGNNEQFF. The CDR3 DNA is TGTGCCAGCAGCCCCCGCTGCCCTAGCGGGGGTAACAATGAGCAGTTCTTC. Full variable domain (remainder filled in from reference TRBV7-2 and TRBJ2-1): GAGVSQSPSNKVTEKGKDVELRCDPISGHTALYWYRQSLGQGLEFLIYFQGNSAPDKSGLPSDRFSAERTGGSVSTLTIQRTQQEDSAVYLCASSPRCPSGGNNEQFFGPGTRLTVL.

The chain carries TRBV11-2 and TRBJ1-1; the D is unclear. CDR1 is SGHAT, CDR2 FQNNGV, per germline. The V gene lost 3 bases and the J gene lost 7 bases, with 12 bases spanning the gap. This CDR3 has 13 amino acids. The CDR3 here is CASSFSSTSEAFF. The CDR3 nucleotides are TGTGCCAGCAGCTTCTCCTCGACAAGTGAAGCTTTCTTT.

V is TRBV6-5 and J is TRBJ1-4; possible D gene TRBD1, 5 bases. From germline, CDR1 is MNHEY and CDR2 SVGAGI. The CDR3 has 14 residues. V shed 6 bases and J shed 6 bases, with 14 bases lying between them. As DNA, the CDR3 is TGTGCCAGCAGCCTCATACCGGGGGATGAAAAACTGTTTTTT. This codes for CASSLIPGDEKLFF.

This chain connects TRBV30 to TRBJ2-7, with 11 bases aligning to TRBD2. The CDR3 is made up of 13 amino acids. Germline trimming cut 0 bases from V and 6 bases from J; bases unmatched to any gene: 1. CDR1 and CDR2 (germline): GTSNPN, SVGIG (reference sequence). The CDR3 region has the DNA TGTGCCTGGAGTGTTAGCGGGAGGGCCGAGCAGTACTTC. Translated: CAWSVSGRAEQYF.